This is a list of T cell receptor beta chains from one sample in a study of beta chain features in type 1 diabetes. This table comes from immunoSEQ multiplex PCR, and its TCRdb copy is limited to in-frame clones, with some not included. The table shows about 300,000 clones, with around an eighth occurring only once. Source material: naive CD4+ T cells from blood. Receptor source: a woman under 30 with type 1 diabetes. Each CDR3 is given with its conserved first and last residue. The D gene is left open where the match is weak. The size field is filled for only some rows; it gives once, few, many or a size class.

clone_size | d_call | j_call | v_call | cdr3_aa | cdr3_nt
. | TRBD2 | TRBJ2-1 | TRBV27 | CASSRRAGGLGFF | TGTGCCAGCAGTCGCCGAGCGGGAGGGCTTGGCTTCTTC
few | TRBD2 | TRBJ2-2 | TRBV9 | CASRPGTTGTGELFF | TGTGCCAGCAGGCCCGGGACTACCGGGACCGGGGAGCTGTTTTTT
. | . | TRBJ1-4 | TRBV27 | CASSRGSGEKLFF | TGTGCCAGCAGTCGTGGTTCGGGTGAAAAACTGTTTTTT
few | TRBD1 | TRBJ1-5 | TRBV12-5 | CASGRGQGNQPQHF | TGTGCTAGTGGCCGCGGACAGGGGAATCAGCCCCAGCATTTT
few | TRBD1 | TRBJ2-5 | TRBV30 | CAWGTGGSYETQYF | TGTGCCTGGGGGACAGGGGGAAGCTACGAGACCCAGTACTTC
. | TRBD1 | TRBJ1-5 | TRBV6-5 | CASSYSGTGSNQPQHF | TGTGCCAGCAGTTACTCGGGGACAGGGTCCAATCAGCCCCAGCATTTT
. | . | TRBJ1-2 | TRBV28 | CASSFGMNYGYTF | TGTGCCAGCAGTTTTGGCATGAACTATGGCTACACCTTC
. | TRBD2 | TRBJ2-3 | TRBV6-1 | CASVASGNTDTQYF | TGTGCCAGCGTAGCTAGCGGAAACACAGATACGCAGTATTTT
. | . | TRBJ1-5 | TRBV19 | CASSIQGSQPQHF | TGTGCCAGTAGTATACAGGGGAGTCAGCCCCAGCATTTT
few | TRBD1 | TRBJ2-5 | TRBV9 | CASSPRTGVGETQYF | TGTGCCAGCAGCCCCCGGACAGGGGTCGGGGAGACCCAGTACTTC
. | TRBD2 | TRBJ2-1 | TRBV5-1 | CASSFSGLAGNEQFF | TGCGCCAGCAGCTTTTCGGGACTAGCCGGCAATGAGCAGTTCTTC
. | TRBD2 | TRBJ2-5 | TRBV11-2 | CASSFQSTSGSLETQYF | TGTGCCAGCAGCTTCCAATCGACTAGCGGGAGTTTGGAGACCCAGTACTTC
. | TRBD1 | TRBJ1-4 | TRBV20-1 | CSAERTGELFF | TGCAGTGCTGAGCGAACAGGGGAACTGTTTTTT
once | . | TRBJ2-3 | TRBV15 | CATSRATKGTQYF | TGTGCCACCAGCAGAGCTACTAAAGGAACGCAGTATTTT
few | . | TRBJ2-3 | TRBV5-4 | CASSLAASLGDTQYF | TGTGCCAGCAGCTTGGCGGCTAGCCTTGGGGATACGCAGTATTTT
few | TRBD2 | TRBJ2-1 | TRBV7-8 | CASSLSLAAGNEQFF | TGTGCCAGCAGCTTAAGTCTAGCGGCTGGGAATGAGCAGTTCTTC
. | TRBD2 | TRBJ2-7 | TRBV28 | CASSVTSGLSYEQYF | TGTGCCAGCAGCGTGACTAGCGGCCTCTCCTACGAGCAGTACTTC
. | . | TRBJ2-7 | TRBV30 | CAWRSAGGGGQYF | TGTGCCTGGAGGTCCGCCGGTGGTGGCGGGCAGTACTTC
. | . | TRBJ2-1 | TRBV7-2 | CASSSRRYYNEQFF | TGTGCCAGCAGCTCCCGGAGGTACTACAATGAGCAGTTCTTC
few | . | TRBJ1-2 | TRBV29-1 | CSVEVHLTNYGYTF | TGCAGCGTTGAAGTGCACTTGACTAACTATGGCTACACCTTC
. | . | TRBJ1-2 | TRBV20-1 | CSASRGNGYTF | TGCAGTGCTAGTCGAGGGAACGGCTACACCTTC
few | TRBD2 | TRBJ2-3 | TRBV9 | CASSVAGTSVIRSTDTQYF | TGTGCCAGCAGCGTAGCCGGGACTAGCGTGATAAGAAGCACAGATACGCAGTATTTT
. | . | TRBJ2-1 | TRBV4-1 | CASSHPGWRNYNEQFF | TGCGCCAGCAGCCACCCGGGATGGCGGAACTACAATGAGCAGTTCTTC
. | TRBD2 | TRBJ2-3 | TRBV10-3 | CATRTSGTDTQYF | TGTGCCACCCGGACTAGCGGCACAGATACGCAGTATTTT
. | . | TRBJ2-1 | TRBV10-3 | CAIKSSYNEQFF | TGTGCCATCAAGAGCTCCTACAATGAGCAGTTCTTC
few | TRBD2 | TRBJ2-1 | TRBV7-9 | CASSYPSGRAYNEQFF | TGTGCCAGCAGCTACCCAAGCGGGAGGGCCTACAATGAGCAGTTCTTC
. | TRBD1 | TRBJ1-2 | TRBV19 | CASSQGVYGYTF | TGTGCCAGTAGTCAGGGGGTCTATGGCTACACCTTC
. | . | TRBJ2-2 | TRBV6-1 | CATNRGTGELFF | TGTGCCACAAATAGGGGTACCGGGGAGCTGTTTTTT
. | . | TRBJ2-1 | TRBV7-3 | CASSLGEGDEQFF | TGTGCCAGCAGCTTAGGGGAAGGGGATGAGCAGTTCTTC
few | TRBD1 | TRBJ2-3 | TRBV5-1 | CASSLDVTGPTDTQYF | TGCGCCAGCAGCTTGGACGTGACAGGGCCCACAGATACGCAGTATTTT
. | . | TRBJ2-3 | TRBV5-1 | CASSLWRVDGTDTQYF | TGCGCCAGCAGCTTGTGGCGGGTCGATGGCACAGATACGCAGTATTTT
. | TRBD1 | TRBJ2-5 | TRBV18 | CASSPRTGGMETQYF | TGTGCCAGCTCACCAAGGACAGGGGGCATGGAGACCCAGTACTTC
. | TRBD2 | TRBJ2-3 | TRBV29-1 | CSVELRGREVPDTQYF | TGCAGCGTTGAACTACGGGGGAGGGAGGTACCAGATACGCAGTATTTT
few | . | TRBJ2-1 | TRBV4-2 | CASSQDRLVLFF | TGTGCCAGCAGCCAAGACCGACTAGTGCTGTTCTTC
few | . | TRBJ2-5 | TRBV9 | CASSVGASWHQETQYF | TGTGCCAGCAGCGTAGGTGCTAGCTGGCACCAAGAGACCCAGTACTTC
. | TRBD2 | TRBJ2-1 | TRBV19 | CASSRTGGTANEQFF | TGTGCCAGTAGTAGAACGGGAGGTACCGCCAATGAGCAGTTCTTC
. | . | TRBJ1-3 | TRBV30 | CAWSPGNGNTIYF | TGTGCCTGGAGTCCAGGGAATGGAAACACCATATATTTT
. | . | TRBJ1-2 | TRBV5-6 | CASSLSGSYTF | TGTGCCAGCAGCTTATCAGGGTCCTACACCTTC
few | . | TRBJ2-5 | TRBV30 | CAWARLVYQETQYF | TGTGCCTGGGCCCGACTAGTCTACCAAGAGACCCAGTACTTC
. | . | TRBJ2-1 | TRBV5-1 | CASSFQSGEQFF | TGCGCCAGCAGCTTCCAGAGCGGTGAGCAGTTCTTC